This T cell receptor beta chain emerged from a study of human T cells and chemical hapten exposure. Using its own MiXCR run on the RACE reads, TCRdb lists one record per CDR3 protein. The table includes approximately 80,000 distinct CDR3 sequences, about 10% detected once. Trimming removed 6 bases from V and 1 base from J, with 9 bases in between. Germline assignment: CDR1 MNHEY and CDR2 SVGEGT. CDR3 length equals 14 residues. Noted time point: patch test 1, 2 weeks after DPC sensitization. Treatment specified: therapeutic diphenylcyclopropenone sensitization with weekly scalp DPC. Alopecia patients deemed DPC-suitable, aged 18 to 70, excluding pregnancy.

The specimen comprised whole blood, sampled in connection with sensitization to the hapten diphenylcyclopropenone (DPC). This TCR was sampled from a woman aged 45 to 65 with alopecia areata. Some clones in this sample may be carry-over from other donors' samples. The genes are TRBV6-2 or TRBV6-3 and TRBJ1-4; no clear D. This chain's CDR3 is CASRYSLTNEKLFF. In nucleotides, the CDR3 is TGTGCCAGCAGATACAGCCTAACTAATGAAAAACTGTTTTTT.